These T cell receptor beta chains were read from a single sample in a study of blood T cell repertoires in COVID-19. Libraries were prepared by immunoSEQ multiplex PCR; TCRdb keeps only in-frame clonotypes and omits some of them. The sample contains around 200,000 clones, about four fifths of which appear only once. Material: peripheral blood. The source is a man aged 45-65 years with active or convalescent COVID-19. Each CDR3 is given with its conserved first and last residue. D genes are given only for firm matches. Rows give clone size only sometimes, using once, few, many, or a class for an expanded clone.

V	D	J	size	CDR3	DNA
TRBV7-9	.	TRBJ2-7	.	CASSFSSGTPYEQYF	TGTGCCAGCAGCTTTAGCTCAGGGACACCATACGAGCAGTACTTC
TRBV7-9	.	TRBJ1-4	.	CASSDLRGTRDEKLFF	TGTGCCAGCAGCGATTTACGAGGCACGAGGGATGAAAAACTGTTTTTT
TRBV6-2/TRBV6-3	.	TRBJ1-5	.	CASSPWAGNNQPQHF	TGTGCCAGCAGCCCCTGGGCAGGGAACAATCAGCCCCAGCATTTT
TRBV21-1	.	TRBJ1-5	.	CASQSTGIFQPQHF	TGTGCCAGCCAATCGACAGGGATTTTTCAGCCCCAGCATTTT
TRBV19	TRBD1	TRBJ1-2	.	CASSNPGQANYGYTF	TGTGCCAGTAGTAATCCCGGACAGGCCAACTATGGCTACACCTTC
TRBV4-1	.	TRBJ1-1	.	CASSQEFQVANTEAFF	TGCGCCAGCAGCCAAGAATTCCAGGTCGCGAACACTGAAGCTTTCTTT
TRBV19	TRBD1	TRBJ1-5	few	CASSRDRGNQPQHF	TGTGCCAGTAGTAGGGACAGGGGGAATCAGCCCCAGCATTTT
TRBV15	TRBD1	TRBJ1-2	.	CATSRDFETGRRTF	TGTGCCACCAGCAGAGATTTCGAGACAGGGCGACGCACCTTC
TRBV24-1	TRBD1	TRBJ2-1	once	CATSDLGTGKGQVYEQFF	TGTGCCACCAGTGATTTAGGGACAGGAAAAGGGCAAGTCTATGAGCAGTTCTTC
TRBV12-3/TRBV12-4	TRBD1	TRBJ1-2	.	CASSPRQGYGYTF	TGTGCCAGCAGCCCCAGACAGGGCTATGGCTACACCTTC
TRBV19	.	TRBJ1-1	many	CASSMYSNTEAFF	TGTGCCAGTAGTATGTATTCGAACACTGAAGCTTTCTTT
TRBV27	TRBD1	TRBJ1-1	.	CASSWDRGSTEAFF	TGTGCCAGCAGTTGGGACAGGGGAAGCACTGAAGCTTTCTTT
TRBV7-2	.	TRBJ2-7	.	CASSPRVIGYEQYF	TGTGCCAGCAGCCCCCGGGTTATCGGGTACGAGCAGTACTTC
TRBV19	TRBD2	TRBJ2-1	.	CASSLWEGSYNEQFF	TGTGCCAGCTCTTTGTGGGAGGGCTCCTACAATGAGCAGTTCTTC
TRBV7-9	.	TRBJ2-7	.	CASSPSGTKDYEQYF	TGTGCCAGCAGCCCATCCGGGACAAAGGACTACGAGCAGTACTTC
TRBV5-1	.	TRBJ1-1	.	CASSIDRNTEAFF	TGCGCCAGCAGCATTGACAGGAACACTGAGGCTTTCTTT
TRBV28	TRBD2	TRBJ2-3	.	CASSRTSGRADTQYF	TGTGCCAGCAGTCGGACTAGCGGGAGGGCAGATACGCAGTATTTT